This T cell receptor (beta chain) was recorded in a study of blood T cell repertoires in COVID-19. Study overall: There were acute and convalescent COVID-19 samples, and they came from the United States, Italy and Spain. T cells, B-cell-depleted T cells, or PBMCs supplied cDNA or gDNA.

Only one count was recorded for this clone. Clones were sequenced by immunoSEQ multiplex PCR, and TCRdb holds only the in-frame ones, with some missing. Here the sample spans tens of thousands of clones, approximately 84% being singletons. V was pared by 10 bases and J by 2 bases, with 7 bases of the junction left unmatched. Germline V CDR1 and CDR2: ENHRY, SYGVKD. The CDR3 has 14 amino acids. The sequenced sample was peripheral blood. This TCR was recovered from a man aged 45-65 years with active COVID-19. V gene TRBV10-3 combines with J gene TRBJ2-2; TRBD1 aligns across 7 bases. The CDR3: CATRTGPNTGELFF. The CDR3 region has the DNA TGTGCCACTCGGACAGGCCCAAACACCGGGGAGCTGTTTTTT.